This T cell receptor beta chain is from a study of T cell repertoires in cytomegalovirus infection. With regard to this clonotype: Its target is not known.

MiXCR was run by TCRdb on the reads, yielding one entry per CDR3 protein. The repertoire holds approximately 500,000 distinct CDR3 sequences, with 25% to 35% as singletons. This CDR3 contains 14 residues. The V and J ends lost 5 bases and 5 bases, in that order; junction bases with no gene match: 6. From germline, CDR1 is SGHVS and CDR2 FNYEAQ. The receptor was isolated from a human donor in good health (CMV status not recorded). Some clones in this sample may be carry-over from other donors' samples. Source: cultured PBMCs, taken from culture after CMV antigen stimulation. The J gene is TRBJ1-2, the V gene TRBV7-6, with 9 bases fitting TRBD1. CDR3 in amino acids: CASSPTGGGYGYTF. DNA of the CDR3: TGTGCCAGCAGCCCCACAGGGGGCGGGTATGGCTACACCTTC.